The rows below give T cell receptor beta chains drawn from one sample of a study of blood T cells in healthy people across ages. MiXCR, run by TCRdb on the 5' RACE reads, gives a single entry per CDR3 protein. The sample has about 570,000 distinct CDR3 sequences, over 25% seen once. The data also belong to a second study, concerning T cells of mothers and their children.

Source material: blood. These receptors originate from a boy younger than 10 in good health. CDR3s include the opening cysteine and the closing phenylalanine or tryptophan. D genes are given only for firm matches. The size of a clone is reported for some rows only, either as once, few or many, or as a class for expanded clones.

abundance: few
j_gene: TRBJ2-5
d_gene: TRBD2
v_gene: TRBV6-2/TRBV6-3
CDR3aa: CATGTSGTRETQYF
CDR3nt: TGTGCCACCGGGACTAGCGGGACTCGTGAGACCCAGTACTTC

abundance: few
j_gene: TRBJ2-7
d_gene: TRBD1
v_gene: TRBV27
CDR3aa: CASSLSGDSYEQYF
CDR3nt: TGTGCCAGCAGTTTATCGGGGGACAGCTACGAGCAGTACTTC

abundance: -
j_gene: TRBJ1-6
d_gene: -
v_gene: TRBV5-1
CDR3aa: CASSAGGPSPLHF
CDR3nt: TGCGCCAGCAGCGCCGGGGGCCCATCACCCCTCCACTTT

abundance: -
j_gene: TRBJ1-4
d_gene: TRBD1
v_gene: TRBV5-1
CDR3aa: CASSPTGGEEKLFF
CDR3nt: TGCGCCAGCAGCCCCACAGGGGGCGAGGAAAAACTGTTTTTT

abundance: -
j_gene: TRBJ2-7
d_gene: -
v_gene: TRBV27
CDR3aa: CASSRQRPYEQYF
CDR3nt: TGTGCCAGCTCGCGACAGAGGCCCTACGAGCAGTACTTC

abundance: -
j_gene: TRBJ2-1
d_gene: TRBD1
v_gene: TRBV5-1
CDR3aa: CASSSGTGPYNEQFF
CDR3nt: TGCGCCAGCAGCTCCGGGACAGGGCCCTACAATGAGCAGTTCTTC

abundance: -
j_gene: TRBJ1-1
d_gene: -
v_gene: TRBV5-1
CDR3aa: CASSHQGTEAFF
CDR3nt: TGCGCCAGCAGCCACCAGGGGACTGAAGCTTTCTTT

abundance: -
j_gene: TRBJ2-1
d_gene: TRBD1
v_gene: TRBV10-3
CDR3aa: CAIPDTGTGVARDEQFF
CDR3nt: TGTGCCATCCCTGACACAGGAACAGGGGTTGCTCGGGATGAGCAGTTCTTC

abundance: few
j_gene: TRBJ2-4
d_gene: TRBD1
v_gene: TRBV7-6
CDR3aa: CASSFQRDRVANIQYF
CDR3nt: TGTGCCAGCAGCTTCCAACGGGACAGGGTTGCAAACATTCAGTACTTC

abundance: few
j_gene: TRBJ2-7
d_gene: TRBD2
v_gene: TRBV5-1
CDR3aa: CASSLNGGAYEQYF
CDR3nt: TGCGCCAGCAGCTTGAACGGGGGGGCCTACGAGCAGTACTTC

abundance: few
j_gene: TRBJ1-2
d_gene: -
v_gene: TRBV3-1
CDR3aa: CASSSLGDGYGYTF
CDR3nt: TGTGCCAGCAGTTCCCTGGGGGACGGCTATGGCTACACCTTC

abundance: few
j_gene: TRBJ2-5
d_gene: -
v_gene: TRBV2
CDR3aa: CASSEGVAETQYF
CDR3nt: TGTGCCAGCAGTGAAGGGGTGGCCGAGACCCAGTACTTC

abundance: few
j_gene: TRBJ2-7
d_gene: TRBD1
v_gene: TRBV7-6
CDR3aa: CASSLMVEGARSEQYF
CDR3nt: TGTGCCAGCAGCTTAATGGTCGAGGGGGCTAGAAGCGAGCAGTACTTC

abundance: -
j_gene: TRBJ2-5
d_gene: TRBD2
v_gene: TRBV20-1
CDR3aa: CSARGLRLAGGPGETQYF
CDR3nt: TGCAGTGCTAGGGGGCTTCGACTAGCGGGGGGGCCAGGAGAGACCCAGTACTTC

abundance: few
j_gene: TRBJ2-1
d_gene: TRBD2
v_gene: TRBV6-5
CDR3aa: CASTTGGSYNEQFF
CDR3nt: TGTGCCAGCACAACGGGAGGGTCCTACAATGAGCAGTTCTTC

abundance: few
j_gene: TRBJ1-2
d_gene: -
v_gene: TRBV29-1
CDR3aa: CSVEQGGYGYTF
CDR3nt: TGCAGCGTTGAACAGGGCGGATATGGCTACACCTTC

abundance: -
j_gene: TRBJ2-5
d_gene: TRBD1
v_gene: TRBV6-5
CDR3aa: CASSSGQGDQETQYF
CDR3nt: TGTGCCAGCAGTTCTGGACAGGGAGATCAAGAGACCCAGTACTTC

abundance: -
j_gene: TRBJ1-2
d_gene: -
v_gene: TRBV19
CDR3aa: CASREGYGYTF
CDR3nt: TGTGCCAGCCGAGAGGGCTATGGCTACACCTTC

abundance: few
j_gene: TRBJ2-5
d_gene: -
v_gene: TRBV15
CDR3aa: CATSRDRARGETQYF
CDR3nt: TGTGCCACCAGCAGAGATCGAGCGCGGGGAGAGACCCAGTACTTC

abundance: -
j_gene: TRBJ1-4
d_gene: -
v_gene: TRBV7-9
CDR3aa: CASSAGREHEKLFF
CDR3nt: TGTGCCAGCAGCGCAGGGAGGGAGCATGAAAAACTGTTTTTT

abundance: -
j_gene: TRBJ1-2
d_gene: TRBD1
v_gene: TRBV10-3
CDR3aa: CATRPRGDNYGYTF
CDR3nt: TGTGCCACAAGACCCAGGGGGGACAACTATGGCTACACCTTC

abundance: few
j_gene: TRBJ2-7
d_gene: -
v_gene: TRBV18
CDR3aa: CASSPPPMANEQYF
CDR3nt: TGTGCCAGCTCACCCCCCCCAATGGCCAACGAGCAGTACTTC

abundance: -
j_gene: TRBJ2-3
d_gene: TRBD1
v_gene: TRBV6-1
CDR3aa: CASSDRLGRGPTDTQYF
CDR3nt: TGTGCCAGCAGTGATAGGTTGGGCAGGGGGCCCACAGATACGCAGTATTTT

abundance: many
j_gene: TRBJ2-3
d_gene: TRBD1
v_gene: TRBV6-6
CDR3aa: CASSYGQGGDTQYF
CDR3nt: TGTGCCAGCAGTTACGGACAGGGAGGAGATACGCAGTATTTT

abundance: -
j_gene: TRBJ2-5
d_gene: -
v_gene: TRBV19
CDR3aa: CASSSGQKETQYF
CDR3nt: TGTGCCAGTAGTTCGGGGCAAAAAGAGACCCAGTACTTC

abundance: few
j_gene: TRBJ2-7
d_gene: TRBD2
v_gene: TRBV5-1
CDR3aa: CASSLAASGGDVVYEQYF
CDR3nt: TGCGCCAGCAGCTTGGCGGCCAGCGGGGGGGACGTGGTATATGAGCAGTACTTC

abundance: -
j_gene: TRBJ2-6
d_gene: TRBD1
v_gene: TRBV7-2
CDR3aa: CASLRYSAGKDRGSYGANVLTF
CDR3nt: TGTGCCAGCTTGCGGTACTCGGCGGGCAAAGACAGGGGGTCGTATGGGGCCAACGTCCTGACTTTC

abundance: -
j_gene: TRBJ2-7
d_gene: -
v_gene: TRBV7-2
CDR3aa: CASSAIQGGSYEQYF
CDR3nt: TGTGCCAGCAGTGCCATCCAGGGTGGGTCCTACGAGCAGTACTTC